This is a list of T cell receptor beta chains from one sample in a study of T cell changes during pregnancy in multiple sclerosis. Profiled with immunoSEQ multiplex PCR; TCRdb holds only in-frame clones, not every one. This sample has approximately 20,000 clones; just over 85% occur once, and the top ten carry 5.8%. The input for sequencing was CD8+ T cells from peripheral blood mononuclear cells, taken in the third trimester of pregnancy. The receptors were gathered from a female donor in good health, enrolled as a control in a pregnancy study. The CDR3 runs from the conserved cysteine through the conserved F or W. The D gene is left open where the match is weak.

>TRBV5-6|TRBJ2-7|-
TGTGCCAGCAGCTTGGTACGGTTTCAGGCCTACGAGCAGTACTTC
CASSLVRFQAYEQYF
>TRBV4-1|TRBJ1-5|TRBD1
TGCGCCAGCAGCCCTGGACAGGGAACGCAGCCCCAGCATTTT
CASSPGQGTQPQHF
>TRBV27|TRBJ1-1|-
TGTGCCAGCAGGACCCAGGTGAGCACTGAAGCTTTCTTT
CASRTQVSTEAFF
>TRBV28|TRBJ2-7|-
TGTGCCAGCAGTTCTACCAGGGCATCCTACGAGCAGTACTTC
CASSSTRASYEQYF
>TRBV27|TRBJ1-2|TRBD1
TGTGCCAGCAGTTTCCGCCGGGCAGGGGGCAAATATGGCTACACCTTC
CASSFRRAGGKYGYTF
>TRBV9|TRBJ1-1|TRBD1
TGTGCCAGCAGCTCATCACAGGGGGCTCTTTTGATGGGAATGAACACTGAAGCTTTCTTT
CASSSSQGALLMGMNTEAFF
>TRBV2|TRBJ2-3|-
TGTGCCAGCAGCGGGATTGAGACTAGCACAGATACGCAGTATTTT
CASSGIETSTDTQYF
>TRBV18|TRBJ2-7|-
TGTGCCAGCTCACCAGATACCGGAGACTACGAGCAGTACTTC
CASSPDTGDYEQYF
>TRBV6-1|TRBJ2-5|TRBD1
TGTGCCAGCAGTGAATATGGCAGGGGGCGTAAAGAGACCCAGTACTTC
CASSEYGRGRKETQYF
>TRBV5-6|TRBJ2-5|TRBD1
TGTGCCAGCAGCTTAGGGTTGGGCAGGGGGCAAGAGACCCAGTACTTC
CASSLGLGRGQETQYF
>TRBV7-2|TRBJ2-1|-
TGTGCCAGCAGCCCTAGATGGAGGGCCCTTAACAATGAGCAGTTCTTC
CASSPRWRALNNEQFF
>TRBV4-2|TRBJ1-3|-
TGTGCCAGCAGCCAAGATCGGCGGTGGAGTGGAAACACCATATATTTT
CASSQDRRWSGNTIYF
>TRBV19|TRBJ1-4|TRBD1
TGTGCCAGTAACAACCCGGGACAGGGAGATGAAAAACTGTTTTTT
CASNNPGQGDEKLFF
>TRBV28|TRBJ1-1|-
TGTGCCAGCCAGACAATAGGTGGGACTGAAGCTTTCTTT
CASQTIGGTEAFF
>TRBV5-1|TRBJ2-7|TRBD1
TGCGCCAGCAAACCGGGACAGGGGGGGAGCGAGCAGTACTTC
CASKPGQGGSEQYF
>TRBV19|TRBJ2-7|-
TGTGCCAGTAGTAGGCAGGGGCTCTACGAGCAGTACTTC
CASSRQGLYEQYF